The 22 T cell receptor beta chains below come from one sample, sequenced in a study of neoadjuvant anti-PD-1 for oral cavity cancer. Data came from immunoSEQ multiplex PCR; TCRdb stores just in-frame clones and leaves some out. The table shows thousands of clones, with 76% occurring only once. Sample: PBMCs, taken before nivolumab (anti-PD-1) treatment. These receptors originate from a person between 35 and 79 years old with oral cavity squamous cell carcinoma.

V gene TRBV28 combines with J gene TRBJ1-4; 9 positions agree with TRBD1. In germline, CDR1 is MDHEN, CDR2 SYDVKM. The ends lost 6 bases at V and 7 bases at J; junction bases unmatched: 15. This CDR3 is 17 amino acids long. CDR3 loop: CASSLTLPGTGTEKLFF. CDR3 DNA sequence: TGTGCCAGCAGCCTTACCCTACCCGGGACAGGGACTGAAAAACTGTTTTTT.

The J gene is TRBJ1-1, the V gene TRBV7-9; 8 bases agree with TRBD1. The V and J ends lost 5 bases and 9 bases, in that order; junction bases with no gene match: 8. The CDR3 sequence is 13 residues long. Per the germline V gene, CDR1 is SEHNR and CDR2 is FQNEAQ (reference sequence). CDR3 loop: CASSLGQGGKAFF. CDR3 bases: TGTGCCAGCAGCCTTGGACAGGGCGGGAAAGCTTTCTTT.

The V and J genes are TRBV5-1 and TRBJ2-3; tentatively, D is TRBD1 (5 bases). CDR3 size: 15 residues. Trimming stripped 4 bases from V and 2 bases from J, with 14 bases between. Per the germline V gene, CDR1 is SGHRS and CDR2 is YFSETQ. CDR3 DNA: TGCGCCAGCAGCGCAGGACAACTTACCACAGATACGCAGTATTTT. The encoded protein is CASSAGQLTTDTQYF.

Only one count was recorded for this clone. J is TRBJ2-2 and V is TRBV7-9; no definite D call. The CDR3 is made up of 12 amino acids. From germline, CDR1 is SEHNR and CDR2 FQNEAQ (reference sequence). Trimming shortened V by 5 bases and J by 7 bases, and 8 bases separated the two germline ends. CDR3 region: CASSLDGGELFF. The CDR3 DNA sequence: TGTGCCAGCAGCCTCGATGGCGGGGAGCTGTTTTTT.

This clone appeared a single time. V and J are TRBV4-3 and TRBJ1-3; tentative D call: TRBD1 (5 bases). V was pared by 0 bases and J by 0 bases, with 12 bases between. Looked up from germline, CDR1 is LGHNA and CDR2 is YSLEER. The CDR3 contains 17 residues. This CDR3 reads CASSQDLVGTSGNTIYF. The CDR3 region has the DNA TGCGCCAGCAGCCAAGATTTGGTTGGGACCTCTGGAAACACCATATATTTT.

V and J are TRBV11-2 and TRBJ2-1; no firm D call. Germline V gene data show CDR1 as SGHAT and CDR2 as FQNNGV. The CDR3 has 15 residues. The V end lost 2 bases, the J end lost 2 bases, and 10 bases lay between the germline ends. Here the CDR3 reads CASSLMAVTYNEQFF. The CDR3 coding sequence is TGTGCCAGCAGCTTAATGGCTGTTACCTACAATGAGCAGTTCTTC.

Comment on this clone: Different DNA sequences within this sample yield the same CDR3. The V gene is TRBV5-4, the J gene TRBJ2-7; tentative D call: TRBD1 (5 bases). Deletions cut 0 bases from V and 2 bases from J, with 12 bases between. Germline values: CDR1 SGHNT, CDR2 YYREEE (reference sequence). The CDR3 is made up of 15 amino acids. In nucleotides, the CDR3 is TGTGCCAGCAGCTTGGGGGTGGGGCAAGCCTACGAGCAGTACTTC. Protein product: CASSLGVGQAYEQYF.

This clone was counted only a few times. This chain links TRBV6-5 with TRBJ1-4; D is unresolved. Trimming removed 0 bases at V and 3 bases at J, with 8 bases between. Germline V gives CDR1 MNHEY, CDR2 SVGAGI. CDR3 length: 15 amino acids. The CDR3 loop reads CASSYSQTPNEKLFF. CDR3 DNA: TGTGCCAGCAGTTACTCCCAGACACCTAATGAAAAACTGTTTTTT.

The chain employs TRBV12-5 and TRBJ1-4, with 10 bases fitting TRBD1. Trimming removed 7 bases from V and 9 bases from J; junction bases left unmatched: 14. This CDR3 is 16 amino acids long. CDR1 is LGHNT and CDR2 is FRNRAP in the germline V gene. CDR3 bases: TGTGCTAGTGCCCCATTTGGTGGGGACAGGGGACAAAAACTGTTTTTT. Encoded protein: CASAPFGGDRGQKLFF.

The chain carries TRBV28 and TRBJ2-3; D may be TRBD1 (5 bases). Germline lookup yields CDR1 MDHEN and CDR2 SYDVKM. Trimming removed 8 bases at V and 2 bases at J, with 17 bases between. The CDR3 sequence is 15 residues long. CDR3: CASEDIDLSTDTQYF. The CDR3 DNA follows: TGTGCCAGCGAGGACATCGACCTCTCCACAGATACGCAGTATTTT.

V gene TRBV9 combines with J gene TRBJ2-1; D unresolved. Trimming took 1 base from V and 0 from J, leaving 11 bases between them. CDR1 and CDR2 from the germline V gene are SGDLS and YYNGEE. The CDR3 extends over 16 amino acids. For the CDR3, the DNA is TGTGCCAGCAGCGTATCCGGGCCAAGCTCCTACAATGAGCAGTTCTTC. Its protein is CASSVSGPSSYNEQFF. Full variable domain (outside the CDR3, taken from reference TRBV9 and TRBJ2-1): DSGVTQTPKHLITATGQRVTLRCSPRSGDLSVYWYQQSLDQGLQFLIQYYNGEERAKGNILERFSAQQFPDLHSELNLSSLELGDSALYFCASSVSGPSSYNEQFFGPGTRLTVL.

The chain is built from TRBV4-1 and TRBJ1-2; no definite D call. With 2 bases removed from V and 8 bases from J, the gap between germline ends came to 18 bases. Looked up from germline, CDR1 is MGHRA and CDR2 is YSYEKL. This CDR3 is 15 amino acids long. This chain's CDR3 is CASSQNPQRARGYTF. CDR3 coding DNA: TGCGCCAGCAGCCAAAACCCGCAGAGAGCTAGGGGCTACACCTTC.

The rearrangement links TRBV30 to TRBJ2-7; no clear D. The CDR3 loop spans 14 amino acids. Germline lookup yields CDR1 GTSNPN and CDR2 SVGIG (reference sequence). V was clipped by 0 bases and J by 0 bases, with 9 bases between them. The CDR3 bases are TGTGCCTGGAGTGTCGGCATGAACTCCTACGAGCAGTACTTC. Residues: CAWSVGMNSYEQYF.

V gene TRBV11-2 combines with J gene TRBJ1-2; no firm D call. V lost 4 bases and J lost 6, with 6 bases in between. This CDR3 has 11 amino acids. The germline V gene encodes CDR1 SGHAT and CDR2 FQNNGV. The CDR3 DNA sequence: TGTGCCAGCAGCTCTGCTCATGGCTACACCTTC. Residues: CASSSAHGYTF. Looking up the rest from reference TRBV11-2 and TRBJ1-2 gives the full variable domain: EAGVAQSPRYKIIEKRQSVAFWCNPISGHATLYWYQQILGQGPKLLIQFQNNGVVDDSQLPKDRFSAERLKGVDSTLKIQPAKLEDSAVYLCASSSAHGYTFGSGTRLTVV.

The chain is built from TRBV7-7 and TRBJ2-1, with D perhaps matching TRBD2 (7 bases). The CDR3 loop spans 13 amino acids. CDR1 and CDR2 (germline): SSHAT, FNYEAQ (reference sequence). Trimming took off 6 bases at V and 8 bases at J, with 14 bases between the two ends. CDR3 protein: CASSGGGPDEQFF. In DNA form, the CDR3 reads TGTGCCAGCAGTGGCGGGGGCCCTGATGAGCAGTTCTTC. Drawing the rest from reference TRBV7-7 and TRBJ2-1, the complete variable domain is GAGVSQSPRYKVTKRGQDVTLRCDPISSHATLYWYQQALGQGPEFLTYFNYEAQPDKSGLPSDRFSAERPEGSISTLTIQRTEQRDSAMYRCASSGGGPDEQFFGPGTRLTVL.

This chain links TRBV5-6 with TRBJ1-3; D uncertain. The CDR3 is 14 residues long. The V gene lost 4 bases and the J gene lost 0 bases, with 8 bases spanning the gap. The V gene's germline CDR1 is SGHDT and CDR2 YYEEEE. CDR3 coding DNA: TGTGCCAGCAGCGCAGTATCCTCTGGAAACACCATATATTTT. Encoded protein: CASSAVSSGNTIYF. The complete variable domain, with remaining parts taken from reference TRBV5-6 and TRBJ1-3, reads DAGVTQSPTHLIKTRGQQVTLRCSPKSGHDTVSWYQQALGQGPQFIFQYYEEEERQRGNFPDRFSGHQFPNYSSELNVNALLLGDSALYLCASSAVSSGNTIYFGEGSWLTVV.

J is TRBJ2-2 and V is TRBV5-4; D call uncertain. CDR1 and CDR2 (germline): SGHNT, YYREEE (reference sequence). V lost 7 bases and J 7 bases, leaving 2 bases between the germline ends. The CDR3 totals 9 residues. The CDR3, as DNA: TGTGCCAGCTGCGGGGAGCTGTTTTTT. Its protein is CASCGELFF.

The chain has TRBV5-6 and TRBJ2-3; unclear D gene. Germline loops: CDR1 SGHDT, CDR2 YYEEEE. There are 14 residues in the CDR3. The V and J ends lost 4 bases and 0 bases respectively, with 9 bases between them. The CDR3 protein is CASSPQQSTDTQYF. The CDR3 nucleotides are TGTGCCAGCAGCCCTCAGCAAAGCACAGATACGCAGTATTTT.

This clone was observed a few times. V and J are TRBV7-9 and TRBJ1-5; D not resolved. Germline assignment: CDR1 SEHNR and CDR2 FQNEAQ (reference sequence). CDR3 length equals 14 residues. V gave up 2 bases and J gave up 7 bases, with 12 bases separating them. This CDR3 reads CASSLSGSEQPQHF. CDR3 bases: TGTGCCAGCAGCTTAAGCGGTAGTGAGCAGCCCCAGCATTTT.

The chain joins TRBV7-9 to TRBJ1-1; TRBD1 matches 7 bases. CDR1 is SEHNR, CDR2 FQNEAQ, per germline (reference sequence). Trimming took 1 base from V and 5 from J; bases not matched to a gene: 4. The CDR3 consists of 14 residues. This CDR3 is CASSLGTGVTEAFF. The CDR3 coding sequence is TGTGCCAGCAGCTTAGGTACAGGGGTTACTGAAGCTTTCTTT.

The J gene is TRBJ2-5, the V gene TRBV7-8; D unresolved. The CDR3 has 17 amino acids. V lost 0 bases to trimming and J lost 2 bases, with 16 bases between them. The germline gives CDR1 SGHVS, CDR2 FQNEAQ. CDR3 nucleotides: TGTGCCAGCAGCTTAGCGTTGGTCGGCAGTGTTCAAGAGACCCAGTACTTC. It codes for CASSLALVGSVQETQYF.

In nucleotides, the CDR3 is TGCGCCAGCAGCCCCCGATGGGGGTCGAACACTGAAGCTTTCTTT. The encoded protein is CASSPRWGSNTEAFF. The rearrangement links TRBV4-3 to TRBJ1-1, with a possible D match to TRBD1 (5 bases). Between the trimmed V and J ends, which lost 4 bases and 1 base, there was a span of 13 bases. The CDR3 has 15 amino acids. Per the germline V gene, CDR1 is LGHNA and CDR2 is YSLEER.